Listed below are T cell receptor beta chains from one sample, sequenced in a study of T cells in localized non-small cell lung cancer. Libraries were prepared by immunoSEQ multiplex PCR; TCRdb keeps only in-frame clonotypes and omits some of them. Among some 30,000 clones, 91% were seen once, and the ten largest hold approximately 5.2%. The material sequenced was PBMCs, taken before any cancer treatment. The origin of the receptors is a man aged 35 to 69 with stage II lung adenocarcinoma. The CDR3 runs from the conserved cysteine through the conserved F or W. Each record gives: D gene, clone size, V gene, J gene, CDR3 protein, CDR3 DNA. A D gene is named only where the DNA matches it firmly. For some rows the clone size is stated as once, few or many, or as a class when expanded; others skip it.

-	-	TRBV5-1	TRBJ2-3	CASSLNRGDTQYF	TGCGCCAGCAGCTTGAATAGGGGAGATACGCAGTATTTT
TRBD1	-	TRBV7-8	TRBJ2-2	CASNDRGQGTGELFF	TGTGCCAGCAACGACAGGGGGCAGGGCACCGGGGAGCTGTTTTTT
-	-	TRBV28	TRBJ2-1	CASSQGGVDRYNEQFF	TGTGCCAGCAGTCAAGGGGGAGTTGATCGTTATAATGAGCAGTTCTTC
-	-	TRBV29-1	TRBJ1-4	CSVGTDGTNEKLFF	TGCAGCGTTGGGACAGATGGAACTAATGAAAAACTGTTTTTT
-	-	TRBV30	TRBJ1-1	CAWSSWQKNTEAFF	TGTGCCTGGAGTAGTTGGCAGAAGAACACTGAAGCTTTCTTT
-	-	TRBV5-1	TRBJ2-1	CASSLGGRSSYNEQFF	TGCGCCAGCAGCTTGGGGGGGCGGAGCTCCTACAATGAGCAGTTCTTC
-	-	TRBV11-2	TRBJ1-1	CASSSLRRAPIGTEAFF	TGTGCCAGCAGCTCCCTAAGGAGGGCCCCCATAGGGACTGAAGCTTTCTTT
TRBD2	-	TRBV5-1	TRBJ2-3	CASSLPGLAGEGPPADTQYF	TGCGCCAGCAGCTTACCGGGACTAGCGGGAGAAGGTCCCCCCGCAGATACGCAGTATTTT
-	-	TRBV11-1	TRBJ2-7	CASSPDRMWYEQYF	TGTGCCAGCAGTCCAGACCGTATGTGGTACGAGCAGTACTTC
-	-	TRBV21-1	TRBJ2-5	CASSSPDRQETQYF	TGTGCCAGCAGCTCACCGGACAGACAAGAGACCCAGTACTTC
-	-	TRBV5-1	TRBJ2-3	CASSLEMLSGGRRTDTQYF	TGCGCCAGCAGCTTGGAAATGTTATCAGGGGGGCGGAGGACAGATACGCAGTATTTT
TRBD1	-	TRBV6-5	TRBJ1-2	CASSIPTGGYTF	TGTGCCAGCAGTATCCCGACAGGGGGCTACACCTTC
TRBD2	-	TRBV10-1	TRBJ2-3	CASSESSGSIDTQYF	TGCGCCAGCAGTGAGTCTAGCGGGAGCATCGATACGCAGTATTTT
TRBD2	once	TRBV29-1	TRBJ2-3	CSVGAGGLTDTQYF	TGCAGCGTTGGGGCGGGGGGCTTAACAGATACGCAGTATTTT
-	once	TRBV15	TRBJ2-7	CATSREGNFASSYEQYF	TGTGCCACCAGCAGAGAGGGGAACTTTGCGAGCTCCTACGAGCAGTACTTC
TRBD1	-	TRBV7-9	TRBJ2-7	CASSDRGPYEQYF	TGTGCCAGCAGCGACAGGGGCCCCTACGAGCAGTACTTC
TRBD1	once	TRBV6-6	TRBJ1-4	CASSYQGQGDEKLFF	TGTGCCAGCAGTTACCAGGGACAGGGAGATGAAAAACTGTTTTTT
-	-	TRBV11-2	TRBJ1-1	CASTMAENTEAFF	TGTGCCAGCACCATGGCAGAGAACACTGAAGCTTTCTTT
-	-	TRBV5-1	TRBJ2-7	CASSFGGNSYEQYF	TGCGCCAGCAGCTTCGGCGGGAACTCCTACGAGCAGTACTTC
-	-	TRBV14	TRBJ2-5	CASSQALRGTQYF	TGTGCCAGCAGCCAAGCATTACGGGGGACCCAGTACTTC